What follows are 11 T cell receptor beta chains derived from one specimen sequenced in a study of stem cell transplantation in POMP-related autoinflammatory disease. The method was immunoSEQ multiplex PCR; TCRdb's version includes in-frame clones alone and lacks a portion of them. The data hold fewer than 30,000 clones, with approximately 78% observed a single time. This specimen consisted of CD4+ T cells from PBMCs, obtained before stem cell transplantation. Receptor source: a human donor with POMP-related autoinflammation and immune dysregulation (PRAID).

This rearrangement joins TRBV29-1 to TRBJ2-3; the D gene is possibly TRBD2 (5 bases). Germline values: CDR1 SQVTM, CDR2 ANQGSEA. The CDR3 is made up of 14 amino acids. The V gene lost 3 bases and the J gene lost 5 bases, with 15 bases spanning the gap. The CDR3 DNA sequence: TGCAGCGTTGAGTCCGTAAGGGCGGGAGATACGCAGTATTTT. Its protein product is CSVESVRAGDTQYF.

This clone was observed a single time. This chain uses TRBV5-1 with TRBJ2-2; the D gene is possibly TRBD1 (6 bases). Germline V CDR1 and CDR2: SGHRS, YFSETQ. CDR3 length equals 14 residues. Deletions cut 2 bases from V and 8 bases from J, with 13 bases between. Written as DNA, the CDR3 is TGCGCCAGCAGCTTTCTGGGGGCCGAAGGGGAGCTGTTTTTT. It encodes CASSFLGAEGELFF.

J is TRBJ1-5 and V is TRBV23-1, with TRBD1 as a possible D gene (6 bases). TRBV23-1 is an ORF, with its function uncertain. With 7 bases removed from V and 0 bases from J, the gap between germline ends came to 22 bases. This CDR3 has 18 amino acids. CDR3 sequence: CASMGRGGYPFSNQPQHF. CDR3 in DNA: TGCGCCAGCATGGGGAGGGGGGGATACCCTTTTAGCAATCAGCCCCAGCATTTT.

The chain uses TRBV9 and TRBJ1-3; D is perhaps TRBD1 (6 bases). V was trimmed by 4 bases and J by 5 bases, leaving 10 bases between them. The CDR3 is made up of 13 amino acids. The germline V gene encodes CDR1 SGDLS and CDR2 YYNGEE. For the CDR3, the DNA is TGTGCCAGCAGCCAGGGACACCGAAACACCATATATTTT. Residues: CASSQGHRNTIYF.

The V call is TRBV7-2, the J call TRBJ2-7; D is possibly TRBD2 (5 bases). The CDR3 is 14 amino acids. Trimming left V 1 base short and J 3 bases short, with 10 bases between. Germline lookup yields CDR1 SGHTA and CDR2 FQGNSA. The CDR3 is CASSLDRGLYEQYF. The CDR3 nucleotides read TGTGCCAGCAGCTTAGATCGGGGTCTCTACGAGCAGTACTTC.

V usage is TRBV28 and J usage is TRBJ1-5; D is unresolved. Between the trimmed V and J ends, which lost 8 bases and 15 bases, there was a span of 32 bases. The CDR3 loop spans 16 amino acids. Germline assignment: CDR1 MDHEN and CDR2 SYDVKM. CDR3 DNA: TGTGCCAGCTTCCCCTCCGGACGAGGGTTCCTGACAAGGAGGCATTTT. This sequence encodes CASFPSGRGFLTRRHF.

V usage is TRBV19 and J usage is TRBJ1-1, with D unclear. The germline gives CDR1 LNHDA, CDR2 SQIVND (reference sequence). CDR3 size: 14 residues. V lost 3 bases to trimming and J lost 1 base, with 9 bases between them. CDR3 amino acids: CASSIFAENTEAFF. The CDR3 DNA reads TGTGCCAGTAGTATCTTCGCGGAGAACACTGAAGCTTTCTTT.

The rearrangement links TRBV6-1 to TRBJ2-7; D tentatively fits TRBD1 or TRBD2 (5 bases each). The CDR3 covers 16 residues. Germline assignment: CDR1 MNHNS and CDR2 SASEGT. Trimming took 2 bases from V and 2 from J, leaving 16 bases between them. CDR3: CASSELVGTPTYEQYF. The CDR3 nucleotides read TGTGCCAGCAGTGAATTGGTAGGGACCCCTACCTACGAGCAGTACTTC.

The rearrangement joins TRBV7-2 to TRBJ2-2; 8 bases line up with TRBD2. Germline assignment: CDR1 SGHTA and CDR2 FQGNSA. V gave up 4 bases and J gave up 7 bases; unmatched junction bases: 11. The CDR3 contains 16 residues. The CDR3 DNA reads TGTGCCAGCAGCTCCCGGACTAGCCGGAGCGGCGGGGAGCTGTTTTTT. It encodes CASSSRTSRSGGELFF. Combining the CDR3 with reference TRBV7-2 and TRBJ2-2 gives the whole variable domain GAGVSQSPSNKVTEKGKDVELRCDPISGHTALYWYRQSLGQGLEFLIYFQGNSAPDKSGLPSDRFSAERTGGSVSTLTIQRTQQEDSAVYLCASSSRTSRSGGELFFGEGSRLTVL.

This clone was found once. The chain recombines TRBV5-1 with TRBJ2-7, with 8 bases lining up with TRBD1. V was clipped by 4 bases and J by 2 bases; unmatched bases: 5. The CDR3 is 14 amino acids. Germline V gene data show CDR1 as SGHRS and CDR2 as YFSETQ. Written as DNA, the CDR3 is TGCGCCAGCAGCCCAGGGGGCGCCCCCTACGAGCAGTACTTC. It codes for CASSPGGAPYEQYF.

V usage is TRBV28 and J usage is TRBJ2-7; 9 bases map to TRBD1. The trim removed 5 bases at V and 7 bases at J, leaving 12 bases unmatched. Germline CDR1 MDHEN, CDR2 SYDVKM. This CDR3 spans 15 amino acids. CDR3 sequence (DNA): TGTGCCAGCAGTCCCGGGACAGGGAAAAAAGGGGAGCAGTACTTC. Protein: CASSPGTGKKGEQYF.